This TCR beta chain was sequenced for a study of CXCR3-negative and CXCR3-positive naive CD8 T cells. Worth noting for this clonotype: The target antigen is unknown.

5' RACE with UMI labels generated the TRB cDNA libraries. No DNA is given; TCRdb re-called the 5' RACE reads and lists each CDR3 protein once. The data show about 120,000 distinct CDR3 sequences, and the top ten clones hold about 0.54%. Among CD8+ T cells, naive ones were CD45RO-CCR7+CD27+CD95-. Study-wide points: For CXCR3-positive naive cells, TRB CDR3s were more hydrophobic than those of CXCR3-negative naive cells. Naive subsets were similarly diverse, while memory CD8+ repertoires were much less diverse.

CDR1 is MDHEN, CDR2 SYDVKM, per germline. The CDR3 is 16 amino acids. The receptor was isolated from a human donor in good health. Some clones in this sample may be carry-over from other donors' samples. The chain is built from TRBV28 and TRBJ2-7; the TCRdb call, TRBD2, lacks DNA for checking. Material: naive CXCR3+ CD8+ T cells from blood. Subset: CD45RO-CCR7+CD27+CD95- naive CD8+ T cells expressing CXCR3 (TNR3+). The CDR3 reads CASRAGTSGGAGEQYF.